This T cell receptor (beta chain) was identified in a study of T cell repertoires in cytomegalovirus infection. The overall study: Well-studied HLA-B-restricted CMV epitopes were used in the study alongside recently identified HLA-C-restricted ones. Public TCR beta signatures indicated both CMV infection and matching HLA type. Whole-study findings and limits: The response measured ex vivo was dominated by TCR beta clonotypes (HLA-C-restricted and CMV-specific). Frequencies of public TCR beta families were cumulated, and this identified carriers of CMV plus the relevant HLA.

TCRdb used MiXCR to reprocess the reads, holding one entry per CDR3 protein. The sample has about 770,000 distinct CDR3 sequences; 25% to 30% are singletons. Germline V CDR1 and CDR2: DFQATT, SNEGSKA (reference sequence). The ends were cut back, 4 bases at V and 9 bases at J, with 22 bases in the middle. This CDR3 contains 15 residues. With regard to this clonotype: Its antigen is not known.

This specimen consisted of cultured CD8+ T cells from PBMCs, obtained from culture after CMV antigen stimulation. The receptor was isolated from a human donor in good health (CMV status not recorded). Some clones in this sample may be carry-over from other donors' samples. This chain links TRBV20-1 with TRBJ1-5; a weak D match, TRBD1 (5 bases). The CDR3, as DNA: TGCAGTGCTACTAGATCGACCACAGGTGCCCCGCCCCAGCATTTT. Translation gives CSATRSTTGAPPQHF.